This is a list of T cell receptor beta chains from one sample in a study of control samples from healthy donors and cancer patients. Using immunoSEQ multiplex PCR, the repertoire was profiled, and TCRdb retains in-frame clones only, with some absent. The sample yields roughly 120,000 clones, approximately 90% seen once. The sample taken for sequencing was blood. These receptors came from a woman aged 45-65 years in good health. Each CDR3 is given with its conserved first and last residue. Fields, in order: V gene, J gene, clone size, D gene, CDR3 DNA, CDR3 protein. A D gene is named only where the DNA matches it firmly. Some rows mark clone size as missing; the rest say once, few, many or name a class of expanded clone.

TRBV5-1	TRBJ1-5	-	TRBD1	TGCGCCAGCAGCCCTGGACAGGGGGGACAGCCCCAGCATTTT	CASSPGQGGQPQHF
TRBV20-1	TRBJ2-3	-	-	TGCAGTGCTAGTGCTAGAAAGGGGGATACGCAGTATTTT	CSASARKGDTQYF
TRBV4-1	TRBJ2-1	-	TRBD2	TGCGCCAGCAGCCAGGCGGGGGGTCCCTACAATGAGCAGTTCTTC	CASSQAGGPYNEQFF
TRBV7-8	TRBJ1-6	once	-	TGTGCCAGCAGTCCTAGTGGGCTAGGGAGCTATAATTCACCCCTCCACTTT	CASSPSGLGSYNSPLHF
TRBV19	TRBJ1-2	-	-	TGTGCCAGTAGTACCCACACTGGCTACACCTTC	CASSTHTGYTF
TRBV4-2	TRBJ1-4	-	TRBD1	TGTGCCAGCAGCCAAGATCGGACAGGTACTAATGAAAAACTGTTTTTT	CASSQDRTGTNEKLFF
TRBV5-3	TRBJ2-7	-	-	TGTGCCAATGGGGCACCCCAGGGCAGCGAGCAGTACTTC	CANGAPQGSEQYF
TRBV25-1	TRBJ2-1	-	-	TGTGCCAGCAGTGGGGACATCCTACAGTTCTTC	CASSGDILQFF
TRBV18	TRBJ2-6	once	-	TGTGCCAGCTCACGGGACGGCGTATCTGGGGCCAACGTCCTGACTTTC	CASSRDGVSGANVLTF
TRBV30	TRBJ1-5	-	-	TGTGCCTTGGCGGGGGGGGAGGGACAGCCCCAGCATTTT	CALAGGEGQPQHF
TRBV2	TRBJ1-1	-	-	TGTGCCAGCAGACGAGATGTGGGTGAAGCTTTCTTT	CASRRDVGEAFF
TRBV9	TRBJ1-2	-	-	TGTGCCAGCAGCGTAGGGATTACCGCCGGGACTAACTATGGCTACACCTTC	CASSVGITAGTNYGYTF
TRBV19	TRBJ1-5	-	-	TGTGCCAGTAGTATGGGGGGAGGGAGCAATCAGCCCCAGCATTTT	CASSMGGGSNQPQHF
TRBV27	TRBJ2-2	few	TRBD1	TGTGCCAGCGCCATACAGGGGTCACCCGGGGAGCTGTTTTTT	CASAIQGSPGELFF
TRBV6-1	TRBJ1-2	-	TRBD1	TGTGCCAGCAGTGAAGCGAGCAGGGGGCGGTTGTCCCGGGACTATGGCTACACCTTC	CASSEASRGRLSRDYGYTF
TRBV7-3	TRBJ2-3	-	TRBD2	TGTGCCAGCAGCTTAACGCCAACTAGCGTCAGGATAGATACGCAGTATTTT	CASSLTPTSVRIDTQYF
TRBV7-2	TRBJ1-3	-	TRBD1	TGTGCCAGCCGACAGGGGCCCTCTGGAAACACCATATATTTT	CASRQGPSGNTIYF
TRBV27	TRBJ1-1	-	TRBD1	TGTGCCAGCAGTTTATCGGGGACAGGGGCCACTGAAGCTTTCTTT	CASSLSGTGATEAFF
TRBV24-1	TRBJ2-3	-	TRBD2	TGTGCCACCAGGCAGCGGGGGAACACAGATACGCAGTATTTT	CATRQRGNTDTQYF
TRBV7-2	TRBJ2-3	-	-	TGTGCCAGCAGCTCTCGAGGCGCCCTTACAGATACGCAGTATTTT	CASSSRGALTDTQYF
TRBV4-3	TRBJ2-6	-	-	TGCGCCAGCAGCCAGGCGGTGACTGGGGCCAACGTCCTGACTTTC	CASSQAVTGANVLTF
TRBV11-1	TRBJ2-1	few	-	TGTGCCAGCAGCGTAGAGGTATACTCCTACAATGAGCAGTTCTTC	CASSVEVYSYNEQFF
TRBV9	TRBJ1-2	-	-	TGTGCCAGCACTATAGCGGACACCGCTCTATTTAACTATGGCTACACCTTC	CASTIADTALFNYGYTF
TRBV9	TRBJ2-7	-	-	TGTGCCAGCAGCGTAGGCAGGGACTACGAGCAGTACTTC	CASSVGRDYEQYF
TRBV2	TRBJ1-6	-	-	TGTGCCAGCAGTGAAGATCCGGATTCACCCCTCCACTTT	CASSEDPDSPLHF
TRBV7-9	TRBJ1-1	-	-	TGTGCCAGCAGCTTAGCGGGACTTATCCAAGGGACAGAAGCTTTCTTT	CASSLAGLIQGTEAFF
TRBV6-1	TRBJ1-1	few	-	TGTGCCAGCAGTGAGGGGGACGTCGAGGGGGACACTGAAGCTTTCTTT	CASSEGDVEGDTEAFF
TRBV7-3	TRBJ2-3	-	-	TGTGCCACCGGGGCACGGTCCGGCGCTGGAGATACGCAGTATTTT	CATGARSGAGDTQYF